The 28 T cell receptor beta chains presented below share a single source sample, sequenced in a study of neoadjuvant anti-PD-1 for oral cavity cancer. Method: immunoSEQ multiplex PCR; TCRdb's copy keeps in-frame clones and lacks some. The sample lists 55,000 to 80,000 clones, 65% to 85% occurring once. Sequences were derived from PBMCs, sampled before nivolumab (anti-PD-1) treatment. The receptors here all came from a person between 40 and 85 years old with oral cavity squamous cell carcinoma.

The CDR3 bases are TGTGCCAGTAGTCCTCTTCGGGACTCTGGAAACACCATATATTTT. Its protein is CASSPLRDSGNTIYF. The rearrangement links TRBV19 to TRBJ1-3, with D uncertain. V was clipped by 5 bases and J by 0 bases, with 11 bases between them. CDR1 and CDR2 (germline): LNHDA, SQIVND (reference sequence). The CDR3 covers 15 residues.

V usage is TRBV19 and J usage is TRBJ1-6; no definite D call. Germline CDR1 is LNHDA and CDR2 is SQIVND (reference sequence). Trimming took off 9 bases at V and 6 bases at J, with 12 bases between the two ends. CDR3 length equals 13 residues. CDR3: CASHDGSNSPLHF. In DNA, the CDR3 is TGTGCCAGCCACGACGGGAGTAATTCACCCCTCCACTTT.

The chain couples TRBV2 to TRBJ1-2; possibly TRBD1 for D (6 bases). Germline V gives CDR1 SNHLY, CDR2 FYNNEI. This CDR3 region has 14 residues. Trimming removed 3 bases at V and 0 bases at J, with 8 bases between. CDR3 residues: CASSERGANYGYTF. For the CDR3, the DNA is TGTGCCAGCAGTGAGAGGGGGGCTAACTATGGCTACACCTTC.

This rearrangement joins TRBV7-2 to TRBJ2-7, with 11 bases matching TRBD1. J gave up 7 bases and V 3 bases, and 2 bases lay outside the gene matches. The CDR3 contains 13 residues. The germline gives CDR1 SGHTA, CDR2 FQGNSA. CDR3 coding DNA: TGTGCCAGCAGCTTTGGGACAGGGGGGGAGCAGTACTTC. Translating it yields CASSFGTGGEQYF. Complete variable domain (other parts from reference TRBV7-2 and TRBJ2-7): GAGVSQSPSNKVTEKGKDVELRCDPISGHTALYWYRQSLGQGLEFLIYFQGNSAPDKSGLPSDRFSAERTGGSVSTLTIQRTQQEDSAVYLCASSFGTGGEQYFGPGTRLTVT.

J is TRBJ1-5 and V is TRBV19; D ambiguous. V was pared by 4 bases and J by 5 bases, with 9 bases between. The CDR3 contains 13 residues. Per germline, CDR1 LNHDA and CDR2 SQIVND (reference sequence). CDR3 DNA: TGTGCCAGTAGTACTCAGACCTATCAGCCCCAGCATTTT. It specifies CASSTQTYQPQHF. The whole variable domain, remainder taken from reference TRBV19 and TRBJ1-5, is DGGITQSPKYLFRKEGQNVTLSCEQNLNHDAMYWYRQDPGQGLRLIYYSQIVNDFQKGDIAEGYSVSREKKESFPLTVTSAQKNPTAFYLCASSTQTYQPQHFGDGTRLSIL.

This rearrangement joins TRBV7-2 to TRBJ2-2; D unresolved. Trimming left V 1 base short and J 5 bases short, with 5 bases between. CDR3 length: 13 amino acids. The germline CDR1 and CDR2 sequences are SGHTA and FQGNSA. The DNA of the CDR3 is TGTGCCAGCAGCTTAGTATCAACCGGGGAGCTGTTTTTT. Protein: CASSLVSTGELFF.

This clone was detected only once. V usage is TRBV27 and J usage is TRBJ2-7; possibly TRBD1 or TRBD2 for D (5 bases each). Trimming left V 7 bases short and J 5 bases short, with 15 bases between. Germline-derived CDR1 and CDR2 are MNHEY and SMNVEV (reference sequence). The CDR3 has 13 residues. The CDR3 region has the DNA TGTGCCAGCAAGGGACCCCGGCGCCACGAGCAGTACTTC. Translation: CASKGPRRHEQYF.

The gene calls are TRBV2 and TRBJ1-2, with TRBD1 matching 7 bases. V lost 6 bases, J lost 8 bases, and 9 bases stayed unmatched. The CDR3 consists of 13 residues. Germline lookup yields CDR1 SNHLY and CDR2 FYNNEI. CDR3 amino acids: CASSFTPGGGYTF. In DNA, the CDR3 is TGTGCCAGCAGCTTTACTCCAGGGGGAGGCTACACCTTC.

The rearrangement joins TRBV25-1 to TRBJ2-7; possibly TRBD1 or TRBD2 for D (6 bases each). The V gene lost 4 bases and the J gene lost 0 bases, with 10 bases spanning the gap. The CDR3 totals 14 residues. Germline CDR1 and CDR2: MGHDK and SYGVNS. CDR3 sequence: CASSVGGSSYEQYF. CDR3 sequence (DNA): TGTGCCAGCAGTGTAGGGGGGAGCTCCTACGAGCAGTACTTC.

With regard to this clone: Germline and junction disagree at one end, which may indicate a read error. The CDR3 DNA sequence: TGTGCCAGCAGCTTATCGGTTTTTGATAATTGGCACTTC. Its translation is CASSLSVFDNWHF. This chain uses TRBV11-2 with TRBJ2-7, with D uncertain. Germline V gene sequence: CDR1 SGHAT, CDR2 FQNNGV. This CDR3 has 13 residues.

The chain is built from TRBV28 and TRBJ2-1, with no clear D. Trimming removed 7 bases at V and 2 bases at J, with 9 bases between. Germline V lookup: CDR1 MDHEN, CDR2 SYDVKM. This CDR3 is 13 amino acids long. The DNA of the CDR3 is TGTGCCAGCACTCCGGTTCCCTACAATGAGCAGTTCTTC. Its protein product is CASTPVPYNEQFF.

V is TRBV7-9 and J is TRBJ2-3; possible D gene TRBD2, 6 bases. The CDR3 consists of 13 residues. With 5 bases removed from V and 1 base from J, the gap between germline ends came to 7 bases. Per the germline V gene, CDR1 is SEHNR and CDR2 is FQNEAQ (reference sequence). The CDR3 protein is CASSASGTDTQYF. DNA for the CDR3: TGTGCCAGCAGCGCTAGCGGCACAGATACGCAGTATTTT.

J is TRBJ2-2 and V is TRBV5-1; 13 bases align to TRBD2. J gave up 3 bases and V 0 bases, and 5 bases lay outside the gene matches. The CDR3 totals 18 residues. The V gene's germline CDR1 is SGHRS and CDR2 YFSETQ. The CDR3: CASSLEGLAGPHTGELFF. CDR3 sequence (DNA): TGCGCCAGCAGCTTGGAGGGACTAGCGGGGCCCCACACCGGGGAGCTGTTTTTT.

The V gene is TRBV19, the J gene TRBJ1-5; the match to TRBD1 covers 9 bases. Germline lookup yields CDR1 LNHDA and CDR2 SQIVND (reference sequence). The V and J ends lost 5 bases and 5 bases, in that order; junction bases with no gene match: 4. This CDR3 has 14 residues. The CDR3 here is CASSPGTGYQPQHF. The CDR3 DNA reads TGTGCCAGTAGTCCAGGGACAGGGTATCAGCCCCAGCATTTT.

The chain joins TRBV5-1 to TRBJ2-1; 10 nucleotides agree with TRBD2. This CDR3 is built from 15 residues. Germline CDR1 SGHRS, CDR2 YFSETQ. J was trimmed by 7 bases and V by 0 bases; bases with no gene match: 4. The CDR3 DNA reads as TGCGCCAGCAGCTTGGGGACTAGCGGACTAAATGAGCAGTTCTTC. It yields the protein CASSLGTSGLNEQFF.

This clone was found a few times. The chain recombines TRBV19 with TRBJ1-2, with D hard to call. CDR1 and CDR2 from the germline V gene are LNHDA and SQIVND (reference sequence). V lost 8 bases and J lost 6, with 19 bases in between. This CDR3 is 14 amino acids long. CDR3 sequence (DNA): TGTGCCAGTTCGTTGCCCGGGGTGAAGGATGGCTACACCTTC. This gives the protein CASSLPGVKDGYTF.

In its sample, this clone was seen a few times. This chain uses TRBV9 with TRBJ1-1, with TRBD1 matching over 9 bases. The V segment lost 0 bases and the J segment 3 bases; nucleotides outside the gene matches: 9. Germline V CDR1 and CDR2: SGDLS, YYNGEE. The CDR3 is made up of 17 amino acids. The CDR3 DNA sequence: TGTGCCAGCAGCGTAGACCACAGGGGGCCAGGGGACACTGAAGCTTTCTTT. Residues: CASSVDHRGPGDTEAFF.

The V call is TRBV7-8, the J call TRBJ1-5, with D unresolved. CDR3 size: 13 residues. Germline V lookup: CDR1 SGHVS, CDR2 FQNEAQ. With 4 bases removed from V and 3 bases from J, the gap between germline ends came to 7 bases. The CDR3 sequence: CASSSGHNQPQHF. In DNA, the CDR3 is TGTGCCAGCAGCTCCGGGCACAATCAGCCCCAGCATTTT.

This clone was observed once. The genes are TRBV5-4 and TRBJ1-2; TRBD1 is a possible D gene (5 bases). Germline V CDR1 and CDR2: SGHNT, YYREEE (reference sequence). Trimming removed 0 bases at V and 4 bases at J, with 13 bases between. CDR3 size: 15 residues. In DNA form, the CDR3 reads TGTGCCAGCAGCTTGGTCGGGGTTGGGGGCTATGGCTACACCTTC. It specifies CASSLVGVGGYGYTF.

The chain carries TRBV7-3 and TRBJ2-3, with D tentatively TRBD1 (5 bases). The V gene lost 5 bases and the J gene lost 0 bases, with 18 bases spanning the gap. This CDR3 spans 17 amino acids. From germline, CDR1 is SGHTA and CDR2 FQGTGA. CDR3 nucleotides: TGTGCCAGCAGCGCAGGGCCGACGGCAACTAGCACAGATACGCAGTATTTT. Amino acids: CASSAGPTATSTDTQYF.

This clone appeared a few times. The chain combines TRBV11-1 with TRBJ2-7, with D tentatively TRBD1 (7 bases). The CDR3 consists of 15 residues. Germline-derived CDR1 and CDR2 are SGHAT and FQDESV (reference sequence). The V and J ends lost 5 bases and 2 bases respectively, with 16 bases between them. DNA for the CDR3: TGTGCCAGCAGCCTGGGGGGACAGTCTACCTACGAGCAGTACTTC. Amino acid sequence: CASSLGGQSTYEQYF.

This clone was picked up one time. The V and J genes are TRBV7-3 and TRBJ2-7; 7 nucleotides line up with TRBD1. V lost 0 bases to trimming and J lost 6 bases; unmatched junction nucleotides: 5. The CDR3 is 14 residues long. The V gene's germline CDR1 is SGHTA and CDR2 FQGTGA. This CDR3 reads CASSLTSTGAEQYF. CDR3 nucleotides: TGTGCCAGCAGCTTAACATCCACAGGGGCCGAGCAGTACTTC.

The genes are TRBV19 and TRBJ1-5, with TRBD1 as a possible D gene (6 bases). Looked up from germline, CDR1 is LNHDA and CDR2 is SQIVND (reference sequence). This CDR3 has 15 residues. Trimming pared 9 bases from V and 3 bases from J, leaving 18 bases between. The CDR3 is CASRQDGMDNQPQHF. CDR3 in DNA: TGTGCCAGCCGACAGGATGGGATGGACAATCAGCCCCAGCATTTT.

The gene calls are TRBV2 and TRBJ1-2; D call uncertain. CDR1 is SNHLY and CDR2 is FYNNEI in the germline V gene. The CDR3 loop spans 12 amino acids. With 3 bases removed from V and 4 bases from J, the gap between germline ends came to 6 bases. The CDR3 DNA reads as TGTGCCAGCAGTGAGTCTAGCTATGGCTACACCTTC. This translates into CASSESSYGYTF.

There are a few counts of this clone. V usage is TRBV7-9 and J usage is TRBJ2-7; D is possibly TRBD1 (5 bases). CDR3 length equals 13 residues. Germline assignment: CDR1 SEHNR and CDR2 FQNEAQ (reference sequence). V gave up 7 bases and J gave up 0 bases, with 10 bases separating them. The CDR3: CASTDDSSYEQYF. The CDR3 region has the DNA TGTGCCAGCACTGATGACAGCTCCTACGAGCAGTACTTC.

The V gene is TRBV19, the J gene TRBJ1-5; the D gene is possibly TRBD1 (5 bases). The CDR3 has 13 amino acids. Germline V gene lookup returns CDR1 LNHDA and CDR2 SQIVND (reference sequence). Trimming left V 4 bases short and J 7 bases short, with 11 bases between. The CDR3 bases are TGTGCCAGTAGTACCCAGGGTTTGCAGCCCCAGCATTTT. Its translation: CASSTQGLQPQHF.

The chain couples TRBV7-9 to TRBJ1-1; D ambiguous. The CDR3 length is 11 residues. Trimming removed 5 bases at V and 11 bases at J, with 12 bases between. Germline V gene data show CDR1 as SEHNR and CDR2 as FQNEAQ (reference sequence). Written as DNA, the CDR3 is TGTGCCAGCAGCATCACGTGGGCGGCTTTCTTT. Encoded protein: CASSITWAAFF.

V usage is TRBV2 and J usage is TRBJ2-1; 7 positions agree with TRBD1. Germline V lookup: CDR1 SNHLY, CDR2 FYNNEI. CDR3 length: 13 amino acids. After removal of 6 bases from V and 7 bases from J, the junction contained 6 bases not matched to a gene. CDR3 region: CASRTDRSNEQFF. The CDR3 nucleotides are TGTGCCAGCAGGACGGACAGGTCGAATGAGCAGTTCTTC.